This record covers a single T cell receptor beta chain. The data are from a study of T-cell reconstitution after alpha-beta-depleted transplantation in children. The TCRbeta library incorporated unique molecular identifiers. TCRdb reanalysed the PCR reads using MiXCR and keeps one entry per CDR3 protein. The sample shows over 85,000 distinct CDR3 sequences, around 6% of them seen only once. Germline CDR1 and CDR2: MNHNY and SVGAGI (reference sequence). V lost 5 bases to trimming and J lost 2 bases, with 10 bases between them. CDR3 length: 13 residues. The J gene is TRBJ2-7, the V gene TRBV6-6, with D possibly TRBD2 on 6 matching bases. This TCR derives from a female patient aged 2 to 10 who had a stem cell transplant for Fanconi anemia, so the T cells may come from the graft donor. The specimen comprised PBMCs, mostly from graft donor cells, sampled 60 days after TCRalphabeta/CD19-depleted stem cell transplant. The CDR3 region has the DNA TGTGCCAGCAGTCGGACTAAAACCTACGAGCAGTACTTC. It specifies CASSRTKTYEQYF.